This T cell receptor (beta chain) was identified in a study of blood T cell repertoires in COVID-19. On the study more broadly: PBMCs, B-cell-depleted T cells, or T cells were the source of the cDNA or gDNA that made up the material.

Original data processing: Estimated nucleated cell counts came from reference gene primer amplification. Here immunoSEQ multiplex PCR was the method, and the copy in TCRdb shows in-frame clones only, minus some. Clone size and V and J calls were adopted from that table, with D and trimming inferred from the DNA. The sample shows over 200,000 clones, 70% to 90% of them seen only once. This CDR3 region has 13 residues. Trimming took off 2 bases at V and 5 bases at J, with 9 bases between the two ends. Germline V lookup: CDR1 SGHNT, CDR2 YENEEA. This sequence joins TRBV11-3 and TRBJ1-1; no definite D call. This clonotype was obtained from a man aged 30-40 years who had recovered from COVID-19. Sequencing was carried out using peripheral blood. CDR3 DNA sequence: TGTGCCAGCAGCTTACTGGAGCGGACTGAAGCTTTCTTT. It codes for CASSLLERTEAFF.